This T cell receptor (beta chain) was identified in a study of blood T cell repertoires in COVID-19 (dated by TCRdb to the early 2020s). Background for the entire study: Collaborator samples came from the United States, Italy and Spain and covered acute and convalescent phases of COVID-19. Where HLA class I and class II types were available, the types were taken from metadata supplied by the sample provider, not from assay-based typing. The prospective study material was composed of cDNA or gDNA derived from T cells, B-cell-depleted T cells, or PBMCs. Sample metadata almost always included a de-identified subject ID, COVID-19 status, age in years and sex. Subjects who had been exposed to COVID-19, were actively infected with it, or had recovered from it provided the deeply sampled blood TCRbeta repertoires that made up the dataset. Samples came from the ongoing ImmuneRACE study (first 160 participants) plus 1,254 subjects from 6 global collaborators. The repertoires were made available in a free public database intended to serve as a resource for research on the immune response to SARS-CoV-2.

The CDR3 spans 21 residues, from the cysteine through the phenylalanine. The sequence is cut down to CDR3 DNA, 63 bases in frame from base 1. The germline V gene encodes CDR1 MDHEN and CDR2 SYDVKM. V sheds 2 bases and J sheds 1 base, leaving 29 bases between their ends. TCRbeta CDR3 regions were amplified from genomic DNA using the immunoSEQ Assay, a bias-controlled multiplex PCR. Per the authors' processing: Within the assay, amplification of reference gene primers was used to estimate how many nucleated cells each sample contained. To quantify the absolute abundance of each unique TCRbeta CDR3 rearrangement, sequence reads were collapsed and filtered. For each sample, productive Simpson clonality was calculated as the square root of Simpson's diversity index across productive rearrangements. This is the immuneACCESS table as TCRdb keeps it, with only in-frame sequences that have V and J called. A part of the clones is gone; compared with another copy, unresolved V genes explain less than half, and the rest is unexplained. Clone size and the V and J calls come from that table; the DNA yielded D and trimming. A total of around 300,000 clones appear in this sample, 88% of them only once. Clones ranked in the top ten supply around 5% of the sample.

Notes on this clone: Its antigen target is currently unknown. Base qualities are missing; no much larger clone stands one base away.

On the study overall, not on this receptor specifically: How much clinical and demographic metadata was included differed by source and by participant, and the metadata was provided uncurated.

Participants in the prospective study were enrolled through a virtual design, were aged roughly 18 to 100 years, and lived in about 25 United States geographic areas. In the prospective study, participants were assigned to cohorts based on the clinical history participants reported in a screening survey and a study questionnaire. ImmuneRACE Cohort 3 recovered participants were defined by two consecutive negative NP/OP PCR tests, healthcare professional clearance, or symptom resolution. In the prospective study, whole blood, serum and a nasopharyngeal or oropharyngeal swab were collected from each participant by mobile phlebotomists. Prospective study participants could optionally give additional blood draws and questionnaires over a roughly 2-month period. Blood samples from the prospective study were shipped frozen or at room temperature prior to DNA extraction.

The rearranged chain carries TRBV28 and TRBJ1-1; a confident D gene designation cannot be given. The origin of this receptor is a man aged 30-40 years who had recovered from COVID-19. Sequencing was done on a sample of PBMCs or T cells enriched from blood (not recorded which). The nucleotide sequence is given as TGTGCCAGCAGTTTAGTCCTCGAGAAACACGGGAAGATGGGTCGGAACACTGAAGCTTTCTTT. This codes for CASSLVLEKHGKMGRNTEAFF.